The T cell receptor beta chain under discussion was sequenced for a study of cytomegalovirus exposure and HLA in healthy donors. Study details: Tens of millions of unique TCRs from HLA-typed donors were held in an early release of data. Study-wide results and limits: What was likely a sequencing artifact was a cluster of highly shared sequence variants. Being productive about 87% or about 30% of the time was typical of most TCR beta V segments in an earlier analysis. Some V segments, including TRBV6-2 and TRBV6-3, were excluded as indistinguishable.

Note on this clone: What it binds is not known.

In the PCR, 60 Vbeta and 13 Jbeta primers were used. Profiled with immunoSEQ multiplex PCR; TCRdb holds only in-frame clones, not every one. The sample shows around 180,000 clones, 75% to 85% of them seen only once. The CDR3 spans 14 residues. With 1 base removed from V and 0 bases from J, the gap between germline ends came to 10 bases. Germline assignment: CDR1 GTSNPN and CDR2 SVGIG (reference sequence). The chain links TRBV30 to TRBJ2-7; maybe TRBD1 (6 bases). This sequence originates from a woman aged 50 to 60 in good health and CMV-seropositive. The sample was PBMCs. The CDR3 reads CAWSDGTPSYEQYF. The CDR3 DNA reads TGTGCCTGGAGTGATGGGACACCCTCCTACGAGCAGTACTTC.